This TCR beta chain stems from a study of cytomegalovirus exposure and HLA in healthy donors. General observations from the study: According to a later analysis, TCR clusters from the first cohort tended to co-occur in the approximately 120 validation repertoires. Generally TCR sequences proved uncommon, though certain public TCRs appeared in numerous donors.

Details on this clone: The antigen remains unidentified.

The CDR3 spans 17 residues. Trimming pared 6 bases from V and 9 bases from J, leaving 27 bases between. Germline assignment: CDR1 LNHDA and CDR2 SQIVND (reference sequence). The repertoire was sequenced with immunoSEQ multiplex PCR; TCRdb's copy has only in-frame clones and lacks some. The sample contains 100,000 to 150,000 clones, 89% of which appear only once. Material: PBMCs. The sequence derives from a woman aged 18 to 35 in good health and CMV-seronegative. The chain carries TRBV19 and TRBJ1-5; D possibly corresponds to TRBD1 (5 bases). The CDR3 nucleotides are TGTGCCAGTAGCGCTGCCCTTTTACGGGCAGAAGGGGCGCCCCAGCATTTT. Translated, it gives CASSAALLRAEGAPQHF.